This TCR beta chain was obtained from a study of post-analysis software for immune sequencing data. Unique molecular identifiers were present in the TCR beta cDNA libraries. MiXCR was run by TCRdb on the PCR reads, yielding one entry per CDR3 protein. The sample carries approximately 570,000 distinct CDR3 sequences, roughly 40% recorded once. Study results and limitations: In patients, 4 to 6 TRBV segments were more frequent than in controls, with TRBV5-6, TRBV5-1 and TRBV20-1 among them.

There are 15 residues in the CDR3. Germline CDR1 reads SGHTA; CDR2 reads FQGNSA. J was trimmed by 6 bases and V by 5 bases; bases with no gene match: 10. This clonotype showed up just a few times. Its antigen remains unknown. This receptor was obtained from a girl aged 10-17 years with multiple sclerosis. The chain recombines TRBV7-2 with TRBJ2-3, with 8 bases that match TRBD2. The sample was blood. In nucleotides, the CDR3 is TGTGCCAGCAGCCCGGGACTAGTCAGGATGGATACGCAGTATTTT. It is translated as CASSPGLVRMDTQYF.